Reported below is one TCR beta chain. The target antigen is unknown. This record belongs to a study of OX40 agonist ivuxolimab in advanced cancers. Study-wide background: A diagnosis of hepatocellular carcinoma, melanoma, renal cell or head and neck cancer was present in dose-escalation patients. Regarding the study as a whole: Dose levels from 0.1 to 3.0 mg/kg saw CD4+ and CD8+ blood T cells expand clonally by week 6.

The V and J ends lost 2 bases and 1 base, in that order; junction bases with no gene match: 6. The CDR3 covers 17 residues. Germline CDR1 reads MDHEN; CDR2 reads SYDVKM. The assay was immunoSEQ multiplex PCR, and TCRdb's table has in-frame clones only and misses some. This table holds 130,000 or so clones, approximately 92% found once. Baseline was the first blood sampling point, followed by cycle 4 day 1 and cycle 7 day 1. The sequencing used CD4+ or CD8+ T cells sorted from blood, collected in a trial of the OX40 agonist ivuxolimab. The chain is built from TRBV28 and TRBJ1-5, with 9 positions matching TRBD1. The sequence was collected from an adult with an advanced solid tumor such as melanoma, head and neck, liver or kidney cancer. The chain's CDR3 is CASSLIGTGLSNQPQHF. The DNA of the CDR3 is TGTGCCAGCAGTTTAATCGGGACAGGGTTGAGCAATCAGCCCCAGCATTTT.